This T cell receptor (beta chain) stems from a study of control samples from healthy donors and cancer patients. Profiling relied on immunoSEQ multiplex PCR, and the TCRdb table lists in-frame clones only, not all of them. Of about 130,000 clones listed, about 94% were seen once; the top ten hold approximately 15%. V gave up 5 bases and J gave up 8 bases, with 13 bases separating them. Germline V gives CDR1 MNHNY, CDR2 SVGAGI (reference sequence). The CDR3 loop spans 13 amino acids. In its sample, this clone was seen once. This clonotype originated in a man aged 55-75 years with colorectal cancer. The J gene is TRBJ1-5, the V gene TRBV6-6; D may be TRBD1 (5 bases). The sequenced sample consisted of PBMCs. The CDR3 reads CASSGARGEPQHF. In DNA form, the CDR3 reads TGTGCCAGCAGTGGGGCTCGGGGGGAGCCCCAGCATTTT.